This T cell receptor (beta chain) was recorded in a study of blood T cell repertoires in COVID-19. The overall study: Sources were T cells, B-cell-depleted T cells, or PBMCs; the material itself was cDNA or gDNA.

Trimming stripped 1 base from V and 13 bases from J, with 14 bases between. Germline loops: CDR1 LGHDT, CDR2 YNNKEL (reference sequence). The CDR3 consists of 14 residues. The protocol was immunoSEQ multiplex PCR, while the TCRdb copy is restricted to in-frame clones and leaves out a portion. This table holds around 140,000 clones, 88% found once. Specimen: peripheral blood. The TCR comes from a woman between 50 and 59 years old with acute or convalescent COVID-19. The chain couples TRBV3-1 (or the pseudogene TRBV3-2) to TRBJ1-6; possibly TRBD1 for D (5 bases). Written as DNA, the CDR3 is TGTGCCAGCAGCCAAGTTGGGGGGGTTTCGCCCCTCCACTTT. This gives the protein CASSQVGGVSPLHF.